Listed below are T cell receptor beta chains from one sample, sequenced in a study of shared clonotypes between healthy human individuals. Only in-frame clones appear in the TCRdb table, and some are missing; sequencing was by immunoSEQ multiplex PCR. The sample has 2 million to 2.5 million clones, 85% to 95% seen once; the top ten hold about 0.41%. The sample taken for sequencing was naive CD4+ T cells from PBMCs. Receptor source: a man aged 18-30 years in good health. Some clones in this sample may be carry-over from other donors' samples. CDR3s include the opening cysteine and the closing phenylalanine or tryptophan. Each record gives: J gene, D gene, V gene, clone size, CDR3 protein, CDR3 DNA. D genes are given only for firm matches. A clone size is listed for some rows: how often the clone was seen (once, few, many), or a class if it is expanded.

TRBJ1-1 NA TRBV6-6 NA CASSYAGGREAFF TGTGCCAGCAGTTACGCGGGGGGAAGGGAAGCTTTCTTT
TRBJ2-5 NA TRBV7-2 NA CASSRPPANLQETQYF TGTGCCAGCAGCCGTCCCCCGGCGAATCTCCAAGAGACCCAGTACTTC
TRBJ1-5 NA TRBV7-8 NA CASSLVGSNQPQHF TGTGCCAGCAGCTTAGTGGGTAGCAATCAGCCCCAGCATTTT
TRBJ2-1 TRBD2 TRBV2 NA CASTGTSGRSYSEQFF TGTGCCAGCACCGGGACTAGCGGGAGAAGTTATAGTGAGCAGTTCTTC
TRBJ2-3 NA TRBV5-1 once CASSLGVSRSSTDTQYF TGCGCCAGCAGCTTGGGGGTCTCTAGATCAAGCACAGATACGCAGTATTTT
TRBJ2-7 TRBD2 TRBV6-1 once CASTPSGSTYEQYF TGTGCCAGCACTCCTAGCGGGAGTACCTACGAGCAGTACTTC
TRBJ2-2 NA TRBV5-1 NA CASSMGFQTGELFF TGCGCCAGCTCTATGGGGTTCCAAACCGGGGAGCTGTTTTTT
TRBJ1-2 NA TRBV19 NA CASSPGRGDRNKPYTF TGTGCCAGTAGTCCGGGACGTGGGGACCGAAACAAACCCTACACCTTC
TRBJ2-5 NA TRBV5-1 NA CASSLQGTETQYF TGCGCCAGCAGCTTGCAGGGTACAGAGACCCAGTACTTC
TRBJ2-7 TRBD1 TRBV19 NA CASSIGKQGSYEQYF TGTGCCAGTAGTATCGGCAAACAGGGGTCCTACGAGCAGTACTTC
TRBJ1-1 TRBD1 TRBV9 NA CASSAFGQGGTEAFF TGTGCCAGCAGCGCCTTCGGACAGGGGGGTACTGAAGCTTTCTTT
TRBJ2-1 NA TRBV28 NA CASKDTYNEQFF TGTGCCAGCAAAGACACGTACAATGAGCAGTTCTTC
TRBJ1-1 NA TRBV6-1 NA CASSEGKNTEAFF TGTGCCAGCAGTGAGGGCAAGAACACTGAAGCTTTCTTT
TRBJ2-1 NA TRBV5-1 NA CASSLERAYNEQFF TGCGCCAGCAGCTTGGAAAGGGCCTACAATGAGCAGTTCTTC
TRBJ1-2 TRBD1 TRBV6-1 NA CASSEKTGAGYGYTF TGTGCCAGCAGTGAGAAAACAGGGGCAGGCTATGGCTACACCTTC
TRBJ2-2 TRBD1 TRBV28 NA CASSSVRGHTGELFF TGTGCCAGCAGTTCCGTCAGGGGGCATACCGGGGAGCTGTTTTTT
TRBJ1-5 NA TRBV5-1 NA CASSLSGVDQPQHF TGCGCCAGCAGCTTGTCGGGGGTCGATCAGCCCCAGCATTTT
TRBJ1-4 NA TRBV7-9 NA CASSSPRTEYNEKLFF TGTGCCAGCAGCTCCCCCAGGACTGAATATAATGAAAAACTGTTTTTT
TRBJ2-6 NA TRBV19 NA CASSVAGGANVLTF TGTGCCAGTAGTGTCGCCGGGGGGGCCAACGTCCTGACTTTC
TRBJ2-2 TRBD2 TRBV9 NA CASSVDGGRGAGELFF TGTGCCAGCAGCGTAGACGGCGGGAGAGGAGCCGGGGAGCTGTTTTTT
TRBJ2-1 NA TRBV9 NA CASSAWTAAAGNEQFF TGTGCCAGCAGCGCCTGGACAGCGGCGGCTGGCAATGAGCAGTTCTTC
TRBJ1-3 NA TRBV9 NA CASSVGVETGLRF TGTGCCAGCAGCGTAGGGGTGGAGACCGGTCTCCGGTTT
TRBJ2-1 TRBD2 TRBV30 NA CAWGEGPNNEQFF TGTGCCTGGGGGGAGGGGCCAAACAATGAGCAGTTCTTC
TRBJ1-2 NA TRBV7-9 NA CAAGAVANYGYTF TGTGCCGCCGGGGCGGTCGCTAACTATGGCTACACCTTC
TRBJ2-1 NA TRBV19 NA CATRQGGSYNEQFF TGTGCCACTCGACAGGGAGGCTCCTACAATGAGCAGTTCTTC
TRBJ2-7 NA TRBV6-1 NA CASTQGQSYEQYF TGTGCCAGCACCCAGGGGCAAAGCTACGAGCAGTACTTC
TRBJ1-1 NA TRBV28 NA CASSLHSGGRNTEAFF TGTGCCAGCAGTCTCCATTCGGGAGGGAGGAACACTGAAGCTTTCTTT
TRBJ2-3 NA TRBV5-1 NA CASSVQFFTDTQYF TGCGCCAGCAGCGTTCAGTTTTTCACAGATACGCAGTATTTT
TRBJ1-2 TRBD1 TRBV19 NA CASSIEHRGHYGYTF TGTGCCAGTAGTATAGAACACAGGGGACACTATGGCTACACCTTC
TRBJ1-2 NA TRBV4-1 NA CASSQDTNRAFYTF TGCGCCAGCAGCCAAGACACGAACAGGGCCTTCTACACCTTC
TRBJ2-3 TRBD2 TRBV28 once CASSPLAGGVTDTQYF TGTGCCAGCAGTCCCCTAGCGGGAGGAGTTACAGATACGCAGTATTTT
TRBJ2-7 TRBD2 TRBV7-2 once CASSRTGGTFFYEQYF TGTGCCAGCAGCCGGACCGGGGGGACGTTTTTCTACGAGCAGTACTTC
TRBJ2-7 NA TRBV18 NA CASSPAGSYEQYF TGTGCCAGCTCACCGGCAGGTTCCTACGAGCAGTACTTC
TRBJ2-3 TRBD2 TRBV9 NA CASSVDGGGRHPDTQYF TGTGCCAGCAGCGTAGATGGTGGCGGGAGGCATCCAGATACGCAGTATTTT
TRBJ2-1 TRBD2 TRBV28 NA CASFSGRTYNEQFF TGTGCCAGTTTTAGCGGGAGAACCTACAATGAGCAGTTCTTC
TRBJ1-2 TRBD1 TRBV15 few CATSRGQGGYGYTF TGTGCCACCAGCAGGGGACAGGGCGGATATGGCTACACCTTC
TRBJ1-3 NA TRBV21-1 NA CASSSPNSGNTIYF TGTGCCAGCAGCAGTCCTAACTCTGGAAACACCATATATTTT
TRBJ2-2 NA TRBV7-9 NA CASSSLSFGELFF TGTGCCAGCAGCTCTCTTTCATTCGGGGAGCTGTTTTTT
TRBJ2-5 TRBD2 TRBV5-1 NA CASSPGLASLQETQYF TGCGCCAGCAGCCCGGGACTAGCGTCTTTACAAGAGACCCAGTACTTC
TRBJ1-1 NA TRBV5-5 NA CASSLLPGLNTEAFF TGTGCCAGCAGCTTGTTGCCAGGCCTGAACACTGAAGCTTTCTTT